This TCR beta chain originates from a study of PD-1 blockade in classical Hodgkin lymphoma (dated by TCRdb to the early 2020s). With regard to the full study: Nivolumab dosing was 3 mg/kg intravenously every 2 weeks, continuing until either disease progression or unacceptable toxicity. The study used TCR beta sequencing and CyTOF to define a peripheral blood immune signature of response to PD-1 blockade in classical Hodgkin lymphoma.

Genomic DNA was extracted with the Qiagen DNeasy kit from unsorted PBMCs and from negatively selected CD4+ and CD8+ fractions. Amplification of TCR beta CDR3 regions was done by immunoSEQ multiplex PCR with primers that anneal to V and J segments. A synthetic immune receptor repertoire was used to minimize amplification bias, and any residual bias was removed computationally once sequencing was done. Per the source publication's procedure: Custom Python scripts were used to quantify repertoire diversity as the Shannon entropy index. Unsorted, CD4+ and CD8+ repertoires were examined separately, except in combined analyses, for which CD4+ and CD8+ sequences were merged in silico. A clone was considered expanded if an increase in frequency of at least 2-fold after treatment relative to C1D1 was found, and a pseudocount of 0.5 was applied to clones undetected at baseline. Singleton clones were defined as clones with 0 or 1 copy at C1D1, and non-singleton clones were defined as clones with 2 or more copies. Clones expanded in unsorted samples were assigned a CD4+, CD8+ or unknown annotation through matching of protein sequences in sorted samples from the same patient. Wilcoxon tests on paired samples were used to test changes in diversity from C1D1 to C4D1. Entries here come from immuneACCESS through TCRdb and include only in-frame sequences with V and J called. Some clones fail to appear in such tables; in the studies checked, an unresolved V gene covers under half of the shortfall, and the cause of the remainder is unknown. The DNA gave D and trimming, while V, J and clone size come from that table. This sample has 80,000 to 95,000 clones in its table, and around 80% of those were observed once. In total, the top ten clones hold about a sixth of the sample.

V drops 4 bases and J drops 5 bases, leaving 11 bases in between. The CDR1 and CDR2 encoded by the germline V gene (reference sequence) are LNHNV and YYDKDF. The CDR3 holds 13 amino acids from the cysteine to the phenylalanine. Just the 39-base CDR3 DNA is kept, in frame starting at base 1. Study-wide conclusions, independent of this receptor: Newly diagnosed patients were reported to have lower baseline TCR diversity than healthy donors, and relapsed/refractory patients were reported to have lower baseline TCR diversity still. Among trial patients, those achieving complete response had baseline diversity similar to that of newly diagnosed patients, while diversity was significantly lower in partial responders and progressors. By C4D1, a significant rise was seen in CD4+ TCR diversity but not in CD8+ TCR diversity (p=0.0027 vs p=0.16), and the rise was most apparent among complete responders (p=0.02). Lower diversity was seen in patients whose nivolumab began less than 1 year after ASCT, and these patients were left out of later analyses so that immune reconstitution would not confound the results. The study was restricted to a single clinical trial cohort, and the causes of repertoire differences, possibly disease activity or prior therapy, were left undefined.

Points on this clone: The target of this receptor is not known. No base qualities exist here, and no much larger clone lies one base off it.

The sample's time point label is to be understood as: cycle 4 day 1 (C4D1), after more than five weeks of nivolumab. Relapse after autologous stem cell transplantation had occurred in all trial patients, and cohorts A, B and C were distinguished by prior brentuximab vedotin exposure. A total of fewer than 70 patients with relapsed/refractory classical Hodgkin lymphoma made up the trial cohort, and each patient's best overall response was complete response, partial response or progressive disease. Trial patients were treated with single-agent nivolumab in the multi-cohort phase II CheckMate 205 trial. An independent review committee assessed best overall response by applying the 2007 International Working Group response criteria. Trial PBMCs were collected just before the start of nivolumab (C1D1) and during therapy at cycle 2 day 1 and cycle 4 day 1. After peripheral blood was drawn into 8 mL Vacutainer Cell Preparation Tubes, PBMCs were isolated by centrifugation and then cryopreserved.

Material: peripheral blood mononuclear cells (PBMCs), obtained before the fourth cycle of nivolumab. The V and J segments used are TRBV15 and TRBJ1-1, with the D segment identity uncertain. This TCR came from a human donor with classical Hodgkin lymphoma. The DNA is TGTGCCACCAGCAACATCCGGGGAACTGAAGCTTTCTTT. It translates to CATSNIRGTEAFF.